A selection of T cell receptor beta chains follows, all from one sample in a study of Ad26.COV2.S vaccination and SARS-CoV-2 variants. Here immunoSEQ multiplex PCR was the method, and the copy in TCRdb shows in-frame clones only, minus some. Of hundreds of thousands of clones in the sample, roughly nine tenths were seen once. Sequenced here: peripheral blood, sampled in a trial of Ad26.COV2.S vaccine versus placebo. The receptors shown here come from a person aged 18-65 years who received the Ad26.COV2.S COVID-19 vaccine or a placebo. Each CDR3 is given with its conserved first and last residue. D genes are given only for firm matches. Size tells how often a clone was seen (once, few, many) or the class of an expanded clone, and some rows leave it out.

clone_size j_call d_call v_call cdr3_aa cdr3_nt
- TRBJ1-5 - TRBV9 CASSGDPYSNQPQHF TGTGCCAGCAGCGGAGATCCATATAGCAATCAGCCCCAGCATTTT
- TRBJ1-2 TRBD1 TRBV7-2 CAIGTGTGYGYTF TGTGCCATCGGAACCGGGACAGGCTATGGCTACACCTTC
- TRBJ1-1 TRBD1 TRBV29-1 CSVSRQGNTEAFF TGCAGCGTTAGTCGACAGGGAAACACTGAAGCTTTCTTT
- TRBJ1-5 - TRBV6-1 CASTDPRPTAYSNQPQHF TGTGCCAGCACTGACCCCAGGCCGACCGCTTATAGCAATCAGCCCCAGCATTTT
- TRBJ1-2 TRBD1 TRBV3-1/TRBV3-2 CASGQAGGAGGYTF TGTGCCAGCGGACAGGCAGGGGGCGCCGGTGGCTACACCTTC
once TRBJ2-7 TRBD1 TRBV5-1 CASSLEGTAGEQYF TGCGCCAGCAGCTTGGAAGGGACAGCCGGCGAGCAGTACTTC
few TRBJ2-1 TRBD2 TRBV15 CATKARGVPYNEQFF TGTGCCACTAAGGCACGGGGGGTTCCCTACAATGAGCAGTTCTTC
- TRBJ2-2 TRBD2 TRBV5-1 CASSLGASGGNTGELFF TGCGCCAGCAGCTTGGGCGCTAGCGGGGGGAACACCGGGGAGCTGTTTTTT
- TRBJ1-1 - TRBV4-1 CASSQDGAVWAFF TGCGCCAGCAGCCAAGATGGGGCTGTCTGGGCTTTCTTT
- TRBJ2-1 - TRBV4-3 CASSQAPTSNEQFF TGCGCCAGCAGCCAAGCCCCGACGAGCAATGAGCAGTTCTTC
- TRBJ2-5 TRBD2 TRBV5-1 CASSLLSSGQETQYF TGCGCCAGCAGCTTGTTGTCTAGCGGACAAGAGACCCAGTACTTC